The entry below gives a single TCR beta chain sequence along with its context. Its antigen is as yet unknown. Template material for amplifying TCR beta CDR3 regions consisted of RNA transcripts. In the first-round RT-PCR of the TCR CDR3, the HTBI primer set was used. TCRdb re-derived calls from the multiplex PCR reads in MiXCR, one entry per CDR3 protein. The sample consists of about 700,000 distinct CDR3 sequences, 12% to 15% of them appearing once. The data derive from a study of T cells in Graves' hyperthyroidism and ophthalmopathy. Study-level background: Prior to any treatment, at the point of initial diagnosis, peripheral blood was collected.

CDR1 MDHEN and CDR2 SYDVKM come from the germline V gene. This CDR3 contains 15 residues. J gave up 4 bases and V 3 bases, and 3 bases lay outside the gene matches. Aged 18 to 65, the patients had hyperthyroidism that was newly diagnosed and had lasted under 2 months. The study's findings and limits: Stable hyperthyroidism was told apart from ophthalmopathy by a model built on 13 V-J features.

This chain connects TRBV28 to TRBJ2-2, with 9 nucleotides matching TRBD2. This TCR derives from a woman under 30 with Graves' hyperthyroidism. Sequenced material: blood. The CDR3 DNA reads as TGTGCCAGCAGTTTCTATAGCGGGAGCACCGGGGAGCTGTTTTTT. Amino acid sequence: CASSFYSGSTGELFF.